The rows below give T cell receptor beta chains drawn from one sample of a study of blood T cells in healthy people across ages. MiXCR, run by TCRdb on the 5' RACE reads, gives a single entry per CDR3 protein. The table has hundreds of thousands of distinct CDR3 sequences, around 42% seen once. Sequencing was done on a sample of blood. The receptors stem from a man in his sixties in good health. Both conserved end residues are trimmed from each CDR3. Each record gives: J gene, CDR3 length, V gene, CDR3 protein.

TRBJ2-3,14,TRBV28,ASSLPSGGVLDTQY
TRBJ2-7,15,TRBV7-2,ASSLDGGTGSDVEQY
TRBJ2-3,12,TRBV2,ASSVQKSTDTQY
TRBJ2-1,11,TRBV28,ASRSGGRYEQF
TRBJ2-3,14,TRBV4-3,ASSQDGRGGADTQY
TRBJ2-1,13,TRBV5-1,ASSVEVGSYNEQF
TRBJ2-1,10,TRBV12-5,ASGLLYNEQF
TRBJ1-1,13,TRBV4-1,ASSQDPEHDTEAF
TRBJ2-1,11,TRBV27,ATERGTYNEQF
TRBJ1-4,12,TRBV20-1,SARLGAGTEKLF
TRBJ1-2,11,TRBV6-2/TRBV6-3,ASRPDRPSSYT
NA,13,TRBV5-6,ASSPRTPTYNEQY
TRBJ2-5,12,TRBV11-2,ASSLRVAQETQY
TRBJ2-3,12,TRBV29-1,SVVGDPNTDTQY
TRBJ2-5,13,TRBV6-1,ASSEAWDREETQY
TRBJ1-1,14,TRBV7-2,ASSLSGTVRGTEAF
TRBJ2-7,15,TRBV6-1,ASSILGWTGGIYEQY
NA,13,TRBV11-3,ASSPSGGAGNIQY
TRBJ1-1,13,TRBV12-3/TRBV12-4,ASTPAGLSGTEAF
TRBJ2-1,13,TRBV18,ASSPGVGGNNEQF
TRBJ2-5,14,TRBV6-5,ASSYSLFAAQETQY
TRBJ2-5,12,TRBV7-2,ASQFRGGGNEQY
TRBJ2-7,12,TRBV9,ASSVGNADYEQY
TRBJ1-4,13,TRBV7-9,ASSLRQGGNEKLF
TRBJ2-2,13,TRBV20-1,SARVGGMRTGELF
TRBJ2-1,13,TRBV5-1,ASSLADSSYNEQF
TRBJ2-1,12,TRBV28,ASSRRDRDNEQF
TRBJ1-6,11,TRBV6-2/TRBV6-3,ASRRTFFDPLH
TRBJ2-7,13,TRBV2,ASNSGTAVSYEQY
TRBJ2-7,13,TRBV6-2/TRBV6-3,VSTPGRKNHNEQY
TRBJ2-1,14,TRBV3-1,ASSQDFRGSYNEQF
TRBJ1-6,12,TRBV5-5,ASSFRQSDPPLH
TRBJ2-5,11,TRBV6-2/TRBV6-3,ASRTSLVETQY
TRBJ1-4,13,TRBV7-9,ASSSSGTINEKLF
TRBJ1-2,9,TRBV20-1,SARFDPGYT
TRBJ1-2,15,TRBV6-5,ASSSFGRPPANYGYT
TRBJ1-2,12,TRBV30,AWRIQGPNYGYT
TRBJ1-2,11,TRBV29-1,SAEQGAGYGYT